This TCR beta chain was retrieved from a study of T cells in Graves' hyperthyroidism and ophthalmopathy. Broader study findings: Among clonotypes expanded in thyroid above 0.001, most were also found in blood.

Amplified TCR beta CDR3 regions derived from RNA transcripts. The HTBI set primed first-round TCR CDR3 RT-PCR. TCRdb re-called the multiplex PCR reads with MiXCR, one entry per CDR3 protein. The sample yields about 540,000 distinct CDR3 sequences, about 45% seen once. Of note for this clonotype: The antigen remains unidentified.

Germline CDR1 reads WSHSY; CDR2 reads SAAADI. The ends lost 11 bases at V and 7 bases at J; junction bases unmatched: 5. This CDR3 spans 12 amino acids. The chain uses TRBV10-2 and TRBJ1-6; 7 bases are shared with TRBD1. Material: peripheral blood or thyroid tissue (not recorded which). This TCR came from a young woman with Graves' hyperthyroidism. The CDR3: CADRAGNSPLHF. The CDR3 coding sequence is TGCGCCGACAGGGCTGGCAATTCACCCCTCCACTTT.